A selection of T cell receptor beta chains follows, all from one sample in a study of cytomegalovirus exposure and HLA in healthy donors. Clones were read by immunoSEQ multiplex PCR, and TCRdb kept only the in-frame ones, dropping some. The sample lists 110,000 to 150,000 clones; 70% were seen once. The sample taken for sequencing was PBMCs. The receptor set was obtained from a woman aged 55-70 years in good health and CMV-seropositive. The CDR3 runs from the conserved cysteine through the conserved F or W. A D gene is named only where the DNA matches it firmly. Rows may omit the clone size; those that give it use once, few, many or a size class.

TRBV6-1	TRBD1	TRBJ2-7	NA	CASSPGTGFYEQYF	TGTGCCAGCAGCCCCGGGACAGGATTCTACGAGCAGTACTTC
TRBV6-1	NA	TRBJ1-2	NA	CASSSRQYADYGYTF	TGTGCCAGCAGTTCTCGACAGTATGCTGACTATGGCTACACCTTC
TRBV15	NA	TRBJ2-1	NA	CATSRDRGPYNEQFF	TGTGCCACCAGCAGAGATCGCGGGCCCTACAATGAGCAGTTCTTC
TRBV6-6	NA	TRBJ2-5	once	CASTNPGGGETQYF	TGTGCCAGCACTAACCCGGGGGGCGGGGAGACCCAGTACTTC
TRBV7-9	NA	TRBJ2-1	NA	CASSLRSVYNEQFF	TGTGCCAGCAGCTTAAGATCAGTCTACAATGAGCAGTTCTTC
TRBV5-5	NA	TRBJ1-5	few	CASSLAAGSGNQPQHF	TGTGCCAGCAGCTTGGCCGCGGGGAGCGGGAATCAGCCCCAGCATTTT
TRBV7-9	NA	TRBJ2-6	few	CASSFQGSGANVLTF	TGTGCCAGCAGCTTTCAGGGTTCCGGGGCCAACGTCCTGACTTTC
TRBV30	NA	TRBJ2-7	NA	CAWSLGGPYEQYF	TGTGCCTGGAGTTTAGGCGGGCCCTACGAGCAGTACTTC
TRBV14	NA	TRBJ2-5	NA	CASSPLGVQETQYF	TGTGCCAGCAGCCCACTCGGGGTCCAAGAGACCCAGTACTTC
TRBV19	TRBD1	TRBJ1-1	NA	CASSTVPGQGASTEAFF	TGTGCCAGTAGTACAGTCCCGGGACAGGGGGCGAGCACTGAAGCTTTCTTT
TRBV6-1	TRBD2	TRBJ2-5	few	CASSSSGTQTQYF	TGTGCCAGCAGTTCTAGCGGGACGCAGACCCAGTACTTC
TRBV7-2	NA	TRBJ2-2	NA	CASSLQRVENTGELFF	TGTGCCAGCAGCTTACAGCGCGTAGAGAACACCGGGGAGCTGTTTTTT
TRBV19	TRBD1	TRBJ1-5	NA	CASSIGGGGNQPQHF	TGTGCCAGTAGTATAGGAGGGGGCGGCAATCAGCCCCAGCATTTT
TRBV19	TRBD1	TRBJ2-7	NA	CASTARGTYEQYF	TGTGCCAGTACGGCCAGGGGGACCTACGAGCAGTACTTC
TRBV28	TRBD2	TRBJ2-7	NA	CASTTSGRAYEQYF	TGTGCCAGCACGACTAGCGGGAGAGCCTACGAGCAGTACTTC
TRBV5-6	TRBD2	TRBJ2-3	NA	CASSYTSGSTDTQYF	TGTGCCAGCAGCTACACTAGCGGGAGCACAGATACGCAGTATTTT